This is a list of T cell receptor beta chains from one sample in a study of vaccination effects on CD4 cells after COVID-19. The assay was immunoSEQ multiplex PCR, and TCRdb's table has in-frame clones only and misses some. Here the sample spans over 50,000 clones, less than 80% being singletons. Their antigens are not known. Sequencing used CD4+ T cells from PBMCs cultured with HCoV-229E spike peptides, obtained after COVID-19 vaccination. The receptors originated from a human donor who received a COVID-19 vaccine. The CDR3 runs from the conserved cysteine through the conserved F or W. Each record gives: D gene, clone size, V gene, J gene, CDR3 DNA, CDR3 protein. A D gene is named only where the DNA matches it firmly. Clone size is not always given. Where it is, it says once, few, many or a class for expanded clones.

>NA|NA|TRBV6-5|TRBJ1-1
TGTGCCAGCAGTTACAGGCCCAACGGGCGCGACACTGAAGCTTTCTTT
CASSYRPNGRDTEAFF
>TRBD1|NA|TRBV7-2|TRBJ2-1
TGTGCCAGCAGCCGCGGACAGGGCAACTACAATGAGCAGTTCTTC
CASSRGQGNYNEQFF
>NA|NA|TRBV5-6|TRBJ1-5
TGTGCCAGCAGCTTGTGGCACTCCAATCAGCCCCAGCATTTT
CASSLWHSNQPQHF
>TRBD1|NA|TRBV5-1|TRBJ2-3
TGCGCCAGCAGCTCGCCCGGGACAGGGGGCTCTTCGTTAACAGATACGCAGTATTTT
CASSSPGTGGSSLTDTQYF
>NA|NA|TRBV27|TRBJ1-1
TGTGCCAGCCGCTTGAATAGGAACACTGAAGCTTTCTTT
CASRLNRNTEAFF
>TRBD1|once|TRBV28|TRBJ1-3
TGTGCCAGCAGCCCAGGGGGCGGTGGAAACACCATATATTTT
CASSPGGGGNTIYF
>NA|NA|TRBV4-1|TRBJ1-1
TGCGCCAGCAGCCAACTCGTTCCAGGTAAGAACACTGAAGCTTTCTTT
CASSQLVPGKNTEAFF
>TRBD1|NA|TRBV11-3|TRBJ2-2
TGTGCCAGCAGTTTGGACAGGTCGTCCGGGGAGCTGTTTTTT
CASSLDRSSGELFF
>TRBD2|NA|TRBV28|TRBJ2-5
TGTGCCAGCAGTTTACCGGGGGGGGCCGTAGAGACCCAGTACTTC
CASSLPGGAVETQYF
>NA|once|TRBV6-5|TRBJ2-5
TGTGCCAGCAGGAAAGGTGGCGGGGTCAAGACCCAGTACTTC
CASRKGGGVKTQYF
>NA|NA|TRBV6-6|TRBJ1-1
TGTGCCAGCACCCGGGTTATGAACACTGAAGCTTTCTTT
CASTRVMNTEAFF
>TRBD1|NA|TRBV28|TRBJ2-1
TGTGCCAGCAGGGGGGTCGACAGGGGGGTGGTCAATGAGCAGTTCTTC
CASRGVDRGVVNEQFF
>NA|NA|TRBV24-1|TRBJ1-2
TGTGCCACCAGTGATCCAAGACACTTTAACTATGGCTACACCTTC
CATSDPRHFNYGYTF
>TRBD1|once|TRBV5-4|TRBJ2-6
TGTGCCAGCAGCGCCCGACAGGGGGGCGACTCTGGGGCCAACGTCCTGACTTTC
CASSARQGGDSGANVLTF
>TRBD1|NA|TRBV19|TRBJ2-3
TGTGCCAGTAGTCGCGGGACAGGGACCACAGATACGCAGTATTTT
CASSRGTGTTDTQYF
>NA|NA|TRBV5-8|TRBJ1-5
TGTGCCAGCAGCCGGGAGAGCAATCAGCCCCAGCATTTT
CASSRESNQPQHF
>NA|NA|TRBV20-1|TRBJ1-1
TGCAGTGCTAGTTTCCTGGGGCGGACTGAAGCTTTCTTT
CSASFLGRTEAFF
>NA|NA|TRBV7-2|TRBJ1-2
TGTGCCAGCAGCTTAGAGCAGCATGGCTACACCTTC
CASSLEQHGYTF
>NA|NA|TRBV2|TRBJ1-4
TGTGCCAGCAGTGTGCTCAAGGCTAATGAAAAACTGTTTTTT
CASSVLKANEKLFF
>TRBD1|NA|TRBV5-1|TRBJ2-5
TGCGCCAGCAGCGAGCGACCGGACAGGGCGGAGACCCAGTACTTC
CASSERPDRAETQYF
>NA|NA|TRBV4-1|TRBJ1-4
TGCGCCACCAAAAAGAGGATTAATTCAACTAATGAAAAACTGTTTTTT
CATKKRINSTNEKLFF
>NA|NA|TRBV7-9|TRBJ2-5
TGTGCCAGCAGCTTATCTCTAGCCCAAGAGACCCAGTACTTC
CASSLSLAQETQYF
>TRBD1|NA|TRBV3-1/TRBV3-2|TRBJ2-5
TGTGCCAGCAGCCAACGACAGGGCCAAGAGACCCAGTACTTC
CASSQRQGQETQYF
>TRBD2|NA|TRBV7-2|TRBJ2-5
TGTGCCAGCAGCTTAGTCCCCAGCGGGGGGACCCAGTACTTC
CASSLVPSGGTQYF
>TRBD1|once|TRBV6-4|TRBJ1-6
TGTGCCAGCAAAATGGAGGAGGGGGCCCTATATAATTCACCCCTCCACTTT
CASKMEEGALYNSPLHF
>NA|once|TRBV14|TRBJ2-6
TGTGCCAGCAGCTGGTCGGCTGGGGCCAACGTCCTGACTTTC
CASSWSAGANVLTF
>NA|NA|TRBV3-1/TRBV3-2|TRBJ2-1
TGTGCCAGCAGAAGGGGTTCGGGGAATGAGCAGTTCTTC
CASRRGSGNEQFF
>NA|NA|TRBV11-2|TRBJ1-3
TGTGCCAGCAGCTTGGGGATGGTAGGATACACCATATATTTT
CASSLGMVGYTIYF
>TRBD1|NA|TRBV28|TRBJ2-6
TGTGCCAGCAGCCCGGGACGAAGGGACAGGGCATTATCTGGGGCCAACGTCCTGACTTTC
CASSPGRRDRALSGANVLTF
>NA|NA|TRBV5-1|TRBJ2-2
TGCGCCAGCAGCTTGCTAACAGATAACACCGGGGAGCTGTTTTTT
CASSLLTDNTGELFF
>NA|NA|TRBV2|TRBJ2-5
TGTGCCAGCAGTGAGAGGGAGACCCAGTACTTC
CASSERETQYF
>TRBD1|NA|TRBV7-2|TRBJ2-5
TGTGCCAGCAGCACGGGACAGGGCTTCGAGACCCAGTACTTC
CASSTGQGFETQYF
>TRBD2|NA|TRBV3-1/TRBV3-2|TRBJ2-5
TGTGCCAGCAGCCAAGATTTCGGGGGGGGGACCCAAGAGACCCAGTACTTC
CASSQDFGGGTQETQYF
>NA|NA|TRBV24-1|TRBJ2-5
TGTGCCACCAGTGATTTGGTCCGGGAGACCCAGTACTTC
CATSDLVRETQYF
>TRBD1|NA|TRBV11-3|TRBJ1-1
TGTGCCAGCAGCCTTAGCTCCGGACAGGGGAACACTGAAGCTTTCTTT
CASSLSSGQGNTEAFF
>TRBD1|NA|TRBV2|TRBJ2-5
TGTGCCAGCAGTGTCCGGACTTCGGGACAGGGGGATCACTTC
CASSVRTSGQGDHF
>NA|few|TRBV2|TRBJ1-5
TGTGCCACAGGGGCGGCAGGGTTCGATCGGCCCCAGCATTTT
CATGAAGFDRPQHF
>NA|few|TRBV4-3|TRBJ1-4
TGCGCCAGCAGCCAAGATAACAGCGCCCTTACTAATGAAAAACTGTTTTTT
CASSQDNSALTNEKLFF
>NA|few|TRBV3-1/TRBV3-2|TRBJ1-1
TGTGCCAGCAGCCTGCAGAGCCCTATAGTGAGGTACACTGAAGCTTTCTTT
CASSLQSPIVRYTEAFF
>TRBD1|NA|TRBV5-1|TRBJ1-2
TGCGCCAGCAGCTCTGACTCGACAGGGGGCTTCTATGGCTACACCTTC
CASSSDSTGGFYGYTF
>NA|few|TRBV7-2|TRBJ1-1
TGTGCCAGCAGCTCCGGACAGTTAGTAGTTAACACTGAAGCTTTCTTT
CASSSGQLVVNTEAFF
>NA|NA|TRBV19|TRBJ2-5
TGTGCCAGTAGTATAGGAATGTGGGAGACCCAGTACTTC
CASSIGMWETQYF
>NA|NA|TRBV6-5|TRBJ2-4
TGTGCCAGCAGGAGGGATACCCTAAACATTCAGTACTTC
CASRRDTLNIQYF
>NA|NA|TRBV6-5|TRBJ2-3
TGTGCCAGCAGTTCCGAACATACAGATACGCAGTATTTT
CASSSEHTDTQYF
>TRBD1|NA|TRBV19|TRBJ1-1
TGTGCCAGTAGTATACGACCGGGACAGGCCCGTAACACTGAAGCTTTCTTT
CASSIRPGQARNTEAFF
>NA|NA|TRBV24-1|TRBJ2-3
TGTGCCACCAGTGGGGCGGGACAGTCTGGTTCAGATACGCAGTATTTT
CATSGAGQSGSDTQYF
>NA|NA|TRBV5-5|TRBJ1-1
TGTGCCAGCAGCTTCGATCGGAACACTGAAGCTTTCTTT
CASSFDRNTEAFF
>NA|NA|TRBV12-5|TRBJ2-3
TGTGCTAGTGGCACTAACCGGGACGGAGCAACTCCGGGCACAGATACGCAGTATTTT
CASGTNRDGATPGTDTQYF
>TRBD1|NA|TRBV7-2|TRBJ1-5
TGTGCCAGCAGCTTAGGCAGGGGGACGCAGCCCCAGCATTTT
CASSLGRGTQPQHF
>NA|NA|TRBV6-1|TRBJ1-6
TGTGCCAGCAGTGAGCCGGGACATTGGGTTTCACCCCTCCACTTT
CASSEPGHWVSPLHF
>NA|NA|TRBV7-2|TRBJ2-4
TGTGCCAGCAGCTTAGGAGTTGTCAAAAACATTCAGTACTTC
CASSLGVVKNIQYF